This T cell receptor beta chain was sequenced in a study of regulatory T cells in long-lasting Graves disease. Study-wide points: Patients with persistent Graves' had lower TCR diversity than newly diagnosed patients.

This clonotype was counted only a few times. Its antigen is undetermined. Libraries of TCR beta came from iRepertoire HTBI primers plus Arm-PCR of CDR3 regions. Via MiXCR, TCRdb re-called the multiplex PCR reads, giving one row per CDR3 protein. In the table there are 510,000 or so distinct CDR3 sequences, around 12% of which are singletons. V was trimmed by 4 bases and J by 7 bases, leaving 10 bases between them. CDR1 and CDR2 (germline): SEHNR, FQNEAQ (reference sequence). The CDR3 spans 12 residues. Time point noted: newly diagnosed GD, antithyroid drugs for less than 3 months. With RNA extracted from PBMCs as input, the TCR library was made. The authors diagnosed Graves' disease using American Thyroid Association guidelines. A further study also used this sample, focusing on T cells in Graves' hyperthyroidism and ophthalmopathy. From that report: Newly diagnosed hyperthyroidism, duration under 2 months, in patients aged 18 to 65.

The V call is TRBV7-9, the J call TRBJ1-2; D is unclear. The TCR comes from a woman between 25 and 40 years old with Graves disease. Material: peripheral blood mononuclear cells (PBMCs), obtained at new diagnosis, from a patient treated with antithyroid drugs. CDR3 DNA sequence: TGTGCCAGCAGCTGGGAGGGCCGTGGCTACACCTTC. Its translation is CASSWEGRGYTF.